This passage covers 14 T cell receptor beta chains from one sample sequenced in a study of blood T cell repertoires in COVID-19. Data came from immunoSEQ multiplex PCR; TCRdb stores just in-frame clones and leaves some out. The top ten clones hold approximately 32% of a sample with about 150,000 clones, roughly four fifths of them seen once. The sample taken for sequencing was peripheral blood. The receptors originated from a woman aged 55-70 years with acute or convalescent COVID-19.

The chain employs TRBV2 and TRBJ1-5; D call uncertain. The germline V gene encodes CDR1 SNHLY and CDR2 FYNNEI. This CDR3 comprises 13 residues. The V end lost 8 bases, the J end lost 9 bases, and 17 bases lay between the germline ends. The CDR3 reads CASGRSLNGPQHF. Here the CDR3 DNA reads TGTGCCAGCGGTCGGTCCCTCAACGGGCCCCAGCATTTT.

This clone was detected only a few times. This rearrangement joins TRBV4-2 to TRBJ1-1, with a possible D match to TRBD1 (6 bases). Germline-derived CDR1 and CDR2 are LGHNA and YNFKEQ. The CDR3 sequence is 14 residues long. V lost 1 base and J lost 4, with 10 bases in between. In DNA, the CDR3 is TGTGCCAGCAGCCAAGCGAGGGGGGGCACTGAAGCTTTCTTT. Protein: CASSQARGGTEAFF.

The CDR3 bases are TGTGCCAGTAGCCAAGACGGTCGACAGGGATCGTTACAGCCCCAGCATTTT. Translation: CASSQDGRQGSLQPQHF. The rearrangement uses TRBV19 and TRBJ1-5; 7 bases are a match to TRBD1. The CDR3 is made up of 17 amino acids. Unmatched junction bases numbered 18, after V lost 6 bases and J lost 7 bases. Germline V gene data show CDR1 as LNHDA and CDR2 as SQIVND (reference sequence).

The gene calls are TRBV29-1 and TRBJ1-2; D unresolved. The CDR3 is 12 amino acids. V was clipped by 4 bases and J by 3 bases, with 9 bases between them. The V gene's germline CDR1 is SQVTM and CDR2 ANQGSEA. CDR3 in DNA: TGCAGCGTTGGTGCGGTAGACTATGGCTACACCTTC. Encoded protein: CSVGAVDYGYTF.

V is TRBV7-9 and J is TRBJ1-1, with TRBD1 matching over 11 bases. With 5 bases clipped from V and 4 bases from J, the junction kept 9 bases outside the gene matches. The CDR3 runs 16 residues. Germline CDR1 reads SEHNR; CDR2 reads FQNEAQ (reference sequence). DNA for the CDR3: TGTGCCAGCAGCCACCGGACAGGGGGCAATATCACTGAAGCTTTCTTT. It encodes CASSHRTGGNITEAFF. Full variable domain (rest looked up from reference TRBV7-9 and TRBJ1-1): DTGVSQNPRHKITKRGQNVTFRCDPISEHNRLYWYRQTLGQGPEFLTYFQNEAQLEKSRLLSDRFSAERPKGSFSTLEIQRTEQGDSAMYLCASSHRTGGNITEAFFGQGTRLTVV.

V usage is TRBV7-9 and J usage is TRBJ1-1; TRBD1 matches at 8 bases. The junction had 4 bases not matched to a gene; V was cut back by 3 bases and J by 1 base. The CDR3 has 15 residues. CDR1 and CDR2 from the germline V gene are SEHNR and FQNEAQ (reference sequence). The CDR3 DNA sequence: TGTGCCAGCAGCTTGACAGGGGTGAGGAACACTGAAGCTTTCTTT. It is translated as CASSLTGVRNTEAFF.

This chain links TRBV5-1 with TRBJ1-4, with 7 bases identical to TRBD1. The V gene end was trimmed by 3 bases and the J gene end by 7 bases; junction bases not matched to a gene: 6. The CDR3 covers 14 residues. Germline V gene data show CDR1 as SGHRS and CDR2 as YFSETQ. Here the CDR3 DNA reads TGCGCCAGCAGCTCCGGACAGGCGACTGAAAAACTGTTTTTT. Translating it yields CASSSGQATEKLFF. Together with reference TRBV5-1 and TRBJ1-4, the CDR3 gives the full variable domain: KAGVTQTPRYLIKTRGQQVTLSCSPISGHRSVSWYQQTPGQGLQFLFEYFSETQRNKGNFPGRFSGRQFSNSRSEMNVSTLELGDSALYLCASSSGQATEKLFFGSGTQLSVL.

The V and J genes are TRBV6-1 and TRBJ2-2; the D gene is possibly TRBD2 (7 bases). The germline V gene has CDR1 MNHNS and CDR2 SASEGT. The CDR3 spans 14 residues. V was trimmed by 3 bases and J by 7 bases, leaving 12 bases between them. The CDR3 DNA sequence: TGTGCCAGCAGTGATCCCGGGGGGCGCGGGGAGCTGTTTTTT. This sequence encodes CASSDPGGRGELFF.

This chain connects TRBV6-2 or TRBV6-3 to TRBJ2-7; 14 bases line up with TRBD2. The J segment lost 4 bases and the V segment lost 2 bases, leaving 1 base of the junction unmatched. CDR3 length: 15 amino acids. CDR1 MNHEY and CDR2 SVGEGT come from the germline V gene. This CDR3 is CASSYGTSGGYEQYV. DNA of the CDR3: TGTGCCAGCAGTTACGGGACTAGCGGGGGTTACGAGCAGTACGTC.

CDR3 residues: CASRLVGVGAYEQYF. The CDR3 DNA follows: TGCGCCAGCAGACTCGTAGGGGTAGGGGCCTACGAGCAGTACTTC. This chain uses TRBV4-1 with TRBJ2-7, with a tentative D call TRBD1 (5 bases). This CDR3 is built from 15 residues. The germline CDR1 and CDR2 sequences are MGHRA and YSYEKL. Trimming stripped 6 bases from V and 2 bases from J, with 17 bases between.

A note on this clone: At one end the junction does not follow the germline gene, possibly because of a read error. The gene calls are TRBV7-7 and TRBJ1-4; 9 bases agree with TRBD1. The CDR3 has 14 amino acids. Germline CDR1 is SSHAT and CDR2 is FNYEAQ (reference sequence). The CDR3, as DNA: TGTGCTAGCAGCTCCGGGACAGGGAACGAAAAACTGTTTTTT. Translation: CASSSGTGNEKLFF.

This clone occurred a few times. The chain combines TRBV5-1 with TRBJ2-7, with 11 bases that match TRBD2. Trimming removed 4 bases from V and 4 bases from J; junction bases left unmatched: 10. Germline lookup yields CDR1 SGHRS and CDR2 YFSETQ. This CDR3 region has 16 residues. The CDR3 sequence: CASSPIGLAGGYEQYF. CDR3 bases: TGCGCCAGCAGCCCTATCGGCCTAGCGGGGGGATACGAGCAGTACTTC.

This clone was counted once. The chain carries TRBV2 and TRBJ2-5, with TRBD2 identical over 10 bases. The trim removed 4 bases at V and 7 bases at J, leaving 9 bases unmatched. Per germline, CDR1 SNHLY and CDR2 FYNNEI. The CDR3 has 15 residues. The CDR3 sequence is CASSVQRGGQSTQYF. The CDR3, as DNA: TGTGCCAGCAGTGTCCAGCGGGGGGGCCAGTCGACCCAGTACTTC.

CDR3 sequence: CASSLPNRRSEKLFF. In nucleotides, the CDR3 is TGTGCCAGTAGTTTACCCAACCGGCGGAGTGAAAAACTGTTTTTT. The chain recombines TRBV19 with TRBJ1-4; D call uncertain. The CDR3 has 15 residues. Germline-derived CDR1 and CDR2 are LNHDA and SQIVND (reference sequence). Trimming stripped 5 bases from V and 7 bases from J, with 17 bases between.